Following are 10 T cell receptor beta chains from one sample sequenced in a study of beta chain features in type 1 diabetes. Expressed TCRB transcripts were sequenced because the entire RNA isolate underwent reverse transcription. Sequencing was performed with immunoSEQ multiplex PCR; in TCRdb, only in-frame clones are kept and a portion is missing. There are hundreds of thousands of clones in the sample; roughly 13% occur only once, and around 0.039% lies in the top ten. Specimen: naive CD4+ T cells from blood. The receptors derive from a man younger than 45 in good health.

In DNA form, the CDR3 reads TGCGCCAGCAGCCCGGTGAGTTACAATGAGCAGTTCTTC. Protein sequence: CASSPVSYNEQFF. The chain carries TRBV4-1 and TRBJ2-1; D is uncertain. Germline-derived CDR1 and CDR2 are MGHRA and YSYEKL. The CDR3 spans 13 residues. The V end lost 4 bases, the J end lost 4 bases, and 8 bases lay between the germline ends.

In its sample, this clone was seen a few times. This CDR3 is also generated by other DNA sequences in the sample. The J gene is TRBJ2-1, the V gene TRBV29-1; D possibly corresponds to TRBD2 (6 bases). There are 15 residues in the CDR3. Deletions cut 4 bases from V and 4 bases from J, with 17 bases between. Germline CDR1 SQVTM, CDR2 ANQGSEA. The CDR3 coding sequence is TGCAGCGTTGTGTGGAGGGCTAGCGTGTACAATGAGCAGTTCTTC. It is translated as CSVVWRASVYNEQFF.

This clone was found many times. The chain uses TRBV29-1 and TRBJ1-3; the D is unclear. Trimming shortened V by 6 bases and J by 0 bases, and 9 bases separated the two germline ends. Germline V gives CDR1 SQVTM, CDR2 ANQGSEA. The CDR3 runs to 13 residues. The CDR3 spells CSVTQSSGNTIYF. The DNA of the CDR3 is TGCAGCGTGACCCAGAGCTCTGGAAACACCATATATTTT.

This clone was counted between two and nine times. V is TRBV18 and J is TRBJ2-1, with D possibly being TRBD1 or TRBD2 (5 bases each). Trimming removed 3 bases from V and 9 bases from J, with 30 bases in between. CDR3 length: 19 residues. The germline V gene has CDR1 KGHSH and CDR2 LQKENI. The CDR3 protein is CASSPNRGAAPKSVGEQFF. Here the CDR3 DNA reads TGTGCCAGCTCACCCAATCGGGGCGCGGCACCAAAGTCCGTCGGTGAGCAGTTCTTC.

This clone occurred a few times. This chain links TRBV29-1 with TRBJ2-7; D uncertain. The germline V gene has CDR1 SQVTM and CDR2 ANQGSEA. The V end lost 2 bases, the J end lost 4 bases, and 18 bases lay between the germline ends. CDR3 size: 15 residues. The CDR3 here is CSVEFLRQKKYEQYF. In nucleotides, the CDR3 is TGCAGCGTTGAATTTCTCCGCCAGAAGAAGTACGAGCAGTACTTC.

CDR3 loop: CASRGQSLNEKLFF. In DNA, the CDR3 is TGTGCCAGCAGGGGACAGTCTCTAAATGAAAAACTGTTTTTT. The V and J genes are TRBV7-2 and TRBJ1-4; 7 nucleotides line up with TRBD1. In germline, CDR1 is SGHTA, CDR2 FQGNSA. With V trimmed by 6 bases and J by 5 bases, 6 bases remained unmatched. This CDR3 is 14 amino acids long.

The chain employs TRBV7-2 and TRBJ1-5; possibly TRBD1 for D (6 bases). V shed 3 bases and J shed 7 bases, with 19 bases lying between them. Germline-derived CDR1 and CDR2 are SGHTA and FQGNSA. This CDR3 has 16 amino acids. The CDR3, as DNA: TGTGCCAGCAGCTTGATGGGACACCCCGTTTCCCAGCCCCAGCATTTT. Translation: CASSLMGHPVSQPQHF.

V is TRBV14 and J is TRBJ2-5; D is unresolved. This CDR3 is built from 16 residues. Germline CDR1 reads SGHDN; CDR2 reads FVKESK. Trimming removed 3 bases from V and 4 bases from J, with 18 bases in between. The CDR3, as DNA: TGTGCCAGCAGCCACCGAACTCACGGCCTAGGAGAGACCCAGTACTTC. Its translation: CASSHRTHGLGETQYF.

This clone was recorded at least ten times. The chain links TRBV7-9 to TRBJ2-3; D remains unclear. Germline V CDR1 and CDR2: SEHNR, FQNEAQ (reference sequence). V lost 2 bases to trimming and J lost 1 base, with 7 bases between them. CDR3 length: 14 amino acids. CDR3 region: CASSLISGTDTQYF. The CDR3 nucleotides read TGTGCCAGCAGCTTAATCTCCGGCACAGATACGCAGTATTTT.

This clone was picked up a small number of times. The chain uses TRBV5-4 and TRBJ2-2, with 8 bases lining up with TRBD2. This CDR3 comprises 16 residues. Germline lookup yields CDR1 SGHNT and CDR2 YYREEE (reference sequence). With 4 bases clipped from V and 1 base from J, the junction kept 6 bases outside the gene matches. CDR3 coding DNA: TGTGCCAGCAGCCGGGAGGGTAGCGGGAACACCGGGGAGCTGTTTTTT. Protein sequence: CASSREGSGNTGELFF.